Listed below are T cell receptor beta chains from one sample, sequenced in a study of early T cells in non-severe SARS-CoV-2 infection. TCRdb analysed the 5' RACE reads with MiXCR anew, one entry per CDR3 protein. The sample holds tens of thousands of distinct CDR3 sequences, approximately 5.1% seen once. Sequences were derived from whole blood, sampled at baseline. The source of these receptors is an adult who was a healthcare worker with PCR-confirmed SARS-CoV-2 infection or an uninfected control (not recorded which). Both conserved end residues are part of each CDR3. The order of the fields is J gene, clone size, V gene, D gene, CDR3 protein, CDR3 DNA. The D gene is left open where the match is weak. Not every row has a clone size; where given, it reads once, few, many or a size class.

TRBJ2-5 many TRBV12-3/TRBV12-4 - CASSSGGGETQYF TGTGCCAGCAGTTCAGGAGGGGGCGAGACCCAGTACTTC
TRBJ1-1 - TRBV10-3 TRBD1 CAIRPDRGSYTEAFF TGTGCCATCAGGCCCGACAGGGGGTCTTACACTGAAGCTTTCTTT
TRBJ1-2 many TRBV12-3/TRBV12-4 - CASSYLPQGVAYGYTF TGTGCCAGCAGCTATCTCCCGCAGGGCGTAGCCTATGGCTACACCTTC
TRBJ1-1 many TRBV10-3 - CAIKPRGEPTEAFF TGTGCCATCAAACCCAGGGGAGAACCCACTGAAGCTTTCTTT
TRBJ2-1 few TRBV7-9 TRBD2 CASSLGALAGAPHEQFF TGTGCCAGCAGCTTGGGGGCCCTAGCGGGAGCGCCCCATGAGCAGTTCTTC
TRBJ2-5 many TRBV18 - CASSPSSRLEVETQYF TGTGCCAGCTCACCATCTTCCCGACTAGAGGTAGAGACCCAGTACTTC
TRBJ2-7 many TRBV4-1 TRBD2 CASSQGGSVYEQYF TGCGCCAGCAGCCAAGGCGGGAGCGTCTACGAGCAGTACTTC
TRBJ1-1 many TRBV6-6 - CASSYTPTGGTEAFF TGTGCCAGCAGTTACACGCCGACAGGAGGGACTGAAGCTTTCTTT
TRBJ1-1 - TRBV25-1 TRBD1 CASSTQGDTEAFF TGTGCCAGCAGTACACAGGGGGACACTGAAGCTTTCTTT
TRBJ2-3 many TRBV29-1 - CSVERTDTQYF TGCAGCGTTGAAAGAACAGATACGCAGTATTTT
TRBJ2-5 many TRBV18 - CASSPRVEETQYF TGTGCCAGCTCACCACGAGTTGAAGAGACCCAGTACTTC
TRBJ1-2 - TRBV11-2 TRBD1 CASSLTGYYYGYTF TGTGCCAGCAGCTTGACAGGGTACTACTATGGCTACACCTTC
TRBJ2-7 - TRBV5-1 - CASSNGGGPVNEQYF TGCGCCAGCAGCAACGGTGGGGGGCCAGTGAACGAGCAGTACTTC
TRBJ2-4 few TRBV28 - CASTPAQGSWAKNIQYF TGTGCCAGCACCCCAGCGCAGGGGAGTTGGGCCAAAAACATTCAGTACTTC
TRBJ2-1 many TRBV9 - CASSVGGRTYNEQFF TGTGCCAGCAGCGTAGGGGGGCGGACGTACAATGAGCAGTTCTTC
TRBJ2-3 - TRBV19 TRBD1 CASSKVTGMDTQYF TGTGCCAGTAGTAAAGTGACAGGGATGGATACGCAGTATTTT
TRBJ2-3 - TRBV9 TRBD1 CASSVVQDRGDTQYF TGTGCCAGCAGCGTAGTTCAAGACAGGGGAGATACGCAGTATTTT
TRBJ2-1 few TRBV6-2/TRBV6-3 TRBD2 CASSRPTSGALRNEQFF TGTGCCAGCAGTCGACCGACTAGCGGGGCCCTAAGAAATGAGCAGTTCTTC
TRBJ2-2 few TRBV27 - CASSLRFGRVAEYGELFF TGTGCCAGCAGTCTCCGTTTCGGCAGGGTAGCCGAATACGGGGAGCTGTTTTTT
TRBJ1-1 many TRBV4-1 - CASSQDGRPDRSREAFF TGCGCCAGCAGCCAAGATGGTAGGCCTGACAGGTCCCGGGAGGCTTTCTTT
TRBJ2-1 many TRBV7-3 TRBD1 CASSNRQGGEQFF TGTGCCAGCAGCAATCGACAGGGCGGTGAGCAGTTCTTC
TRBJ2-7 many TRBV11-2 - CASSLVQGGSYEQYF TGTGCCAGCAGCTTAGTACAGGGCGGCTCCTACGAGCAGTACTTC
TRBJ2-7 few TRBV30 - CAWSGPRTDSYEQYF TGTGCCTGGAGTGGCCCAAGGACGGACTCCTACGAGCAGTACTTC
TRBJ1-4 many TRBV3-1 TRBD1 CASSRTGRYEKLFF TGTGCCAGCAGCCGGACAGGGCGTTATGAAAAACTGTTTTTT
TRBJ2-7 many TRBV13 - CASSFQGIRQSPSYEQYF TGTGCCAGCAGCTTTCAAGGTATCCGACAGTCGCCCTCCTACGAGCAGTACTTC
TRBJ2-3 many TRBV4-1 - CASSQVTGWADTQYF TGCGCCAGCAGCCAAGTTACAGGGTGGGCAGATACGCAGTATTTT
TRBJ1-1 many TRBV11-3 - CASGQTVNTEAFF TGTGCCAGCGGCCAGACAGTTAACACTGAAGCTTTCTTT
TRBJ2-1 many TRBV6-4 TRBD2 CASSPGLASNEQFF TGTGCCAGCAGTCCGGGACTAGCGAGCAATGAGCAGTTCTTC
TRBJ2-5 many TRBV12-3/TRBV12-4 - CASSFEGIAPGETQYF TGTGCCAGCAGTTTTGAGGGGATCGCACCTGGGGAGACCCAGTACTTC
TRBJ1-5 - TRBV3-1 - CASSQDFGGYQPQHF TGTGCCAGCAGCCAAGATTTCGGCGGTTATCAGCCCCAGCATTTT
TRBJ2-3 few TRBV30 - CAWSVQGIADTQYF TGTGCCTGGAGTGTACAGGGAATCGCAGATACGCAGTATTTT
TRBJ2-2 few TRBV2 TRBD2 CASKVAGNTGELFF TGTGCCAGCAAAGTAGCGGGCAACACCGGGGAGCTGTTTTTT
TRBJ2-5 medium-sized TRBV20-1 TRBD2 CSARVPREIQTQYF TGCAGTGCCAGAGTACCGCGGGAGATTCAGACCCAGTACTTC
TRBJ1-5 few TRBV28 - CASRGGGRSNQPQHF TGTGCCAGCAGAGGGGGGGGTCGGAGCAATCAGCCCCAGCATTTT
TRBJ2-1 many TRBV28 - CASSFETSIVNEQFF TGTGCCAGCAGTTTTGAGACTAGTATTGTCAATGAGCAGTTCTTC
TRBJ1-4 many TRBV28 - CASSLWVPALNEKLFF TGTGCCAGCAGTTTATGGGTCCCGGCCTTGAATGAAAAACTGTTTTTT
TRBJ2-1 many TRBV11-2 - CASSLDHYNEQFF TGTGCCAGCAGCTTGGATCACTACAATGAGCAGTTCTTC
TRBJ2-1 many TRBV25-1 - CASSDLGQTSSYNEQFF TGTGCCAGCAGTGATTTAGGGCAGACGAGCTCCTACAATGAGCAGTTCTTC
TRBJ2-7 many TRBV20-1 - CSARVPGPRRYEQYF TGCAGTGCTAGGGTCCCGGGTCCCAGGCGGTACGAGCAGTACTTC
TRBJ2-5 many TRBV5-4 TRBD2 CASSLGLAGGQETQYF TGTGCCAGCAGCTTGGGACTAGCGGGGGGGCAAGAGACCCAGTACTTC
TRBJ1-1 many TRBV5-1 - CASSLEGFHTEAFF TGCGCCAGCAGCTTGGAGGGGTTCCACACTGAAGCTTTCTTT
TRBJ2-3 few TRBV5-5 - CASSLDLTTDTQYF TGTGCCAGCAGCTTGGATTTGACCACAGATACGCAGTATTTT
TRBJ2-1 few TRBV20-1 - CSATPPLERRSYNEQFF TGCAGTGCCACCCCCCCCTTGGAGCGGAGGAGCTACAATGAGCAGTTCTTC
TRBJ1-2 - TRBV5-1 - CASSGDTYYGYTF TGCGCCAGCAGCGGGGACACCTACTATGGCTACACCTTC
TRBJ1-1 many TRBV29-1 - CSGIQAREAFF TGCAGCGGTATACAGGCTCGGGAAGCTTTCTTT
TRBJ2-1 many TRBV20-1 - CSADPGHSSYNEQFF TGCAGTGCTGACCCGGGCCACAGCTCCTACAATGAGCAGTTCTTC
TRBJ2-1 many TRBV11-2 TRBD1 CASSTRDRGYNEQFF TGTGCCAGCAGCACCCGGGACAGGGGGTACAATGAGCAGTTCTTC
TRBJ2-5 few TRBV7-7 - CASSLSSVSSYQETQYF TGTGCTAGCAGCTTATCTAGCGTCTCCTCGTACCAAGAGACCCAGTACTTC
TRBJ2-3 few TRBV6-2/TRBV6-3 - CASNLSPGSTDTQYF TGTGCCAGCAATCTCTCGCCGGGGAGCACAGATACGCAGTATTTT
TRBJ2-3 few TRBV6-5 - CASSYSNQEGRGTQYF TGTGCCAGCAGTTACTCGAATCAGGAGGGCCGGGGTACGCAGTATTTT
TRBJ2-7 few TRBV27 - CASSLEGFGPYEQYF TGTGCCAGCTCCCTAGAGGGTTTTGGACCCTACGAGCAGTACTTC
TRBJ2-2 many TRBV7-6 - CASSPTTQGLTGELFF TGTGCCAGCAGCCCAACCACTCAAGGTCTTACCGGGGAGCTGTTTTTT
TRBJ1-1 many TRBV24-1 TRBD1 CATSDSGQGRREAFF TGTGCCACCAGTGACTCTGGACAGGGGCGGCGTGAAGCTTTCTTT
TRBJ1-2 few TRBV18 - CASSPRKANGGYTF TGTGCCAGCTCACCAAGGAAGGCAAATGGAGGCTACACCTTC